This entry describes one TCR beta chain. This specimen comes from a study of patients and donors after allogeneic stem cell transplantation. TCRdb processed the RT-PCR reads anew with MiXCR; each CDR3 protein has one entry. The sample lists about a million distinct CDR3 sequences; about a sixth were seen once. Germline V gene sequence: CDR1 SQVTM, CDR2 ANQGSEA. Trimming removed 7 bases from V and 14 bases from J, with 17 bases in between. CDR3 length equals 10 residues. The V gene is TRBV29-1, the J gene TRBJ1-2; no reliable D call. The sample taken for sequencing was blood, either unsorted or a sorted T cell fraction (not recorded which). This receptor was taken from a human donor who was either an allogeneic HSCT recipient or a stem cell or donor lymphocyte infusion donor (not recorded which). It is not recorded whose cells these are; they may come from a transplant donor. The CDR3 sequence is CSAPSPYETF. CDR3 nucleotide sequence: TGCAGCGCCCCCTCCCCCTATGAGACCTTC.